Below, one T cell receptor (beta chain) is given with its context. A much larger clone lies a single base off, so this may be a read error. This entry belongs to a study of molecular identifiers for immune sequencing clone quantification. TCRdb reprocessed the PCR reads with MiXCR, giving one entry per CDR3 protein. The data show some 88,000 distinct CDR3 sequences, under 25% seen once. The germline CDR1 and CDR2 sequences are PRHDT and FYEKMQ (reference sequence). The CDR3 loop spans 15 amino acids. Trimming shortened V by 5 bases and J by 0 bases, and 11 bases separated the two germline ends. V usage is TRBV13 and J usage is TRBJ1-3; D call uncertain. The receptor's source is a human donor in good health. Some libraries in this study had Jurkat cell RNA spiked in. The sample consisted of naive CD8+ T cells from blood, with Jurkat cell RNA spiked in. Subset noted: FACS-sorted CD8+CD4-CCR7+CD45RA+ naive T cells. The CDR3 sequence is CASSAEGISGNTIYF. CDR3 nucleotide sequence: TGTGCCAGCAGCGCGGAGGGTATCTCTGGAAACACCATATATTTT.